These T cell receptor beta chains were read from a single sample in a study of T cell responses to AZD1222 COVID-19 vaccine. Clones were sequenced by immunoSEQ multiplex PCR, and TCRdb holds only the in-frame ones, with some missing. The repertoire holds about 150,000 clones, with roughly 90% as singletons. The sample was peripheral blood, taken 28 days after the second AZD1222 dose. The receptor source for this set is an adult who received the AZD1222 COVID-19 vaccine. CDR3s include the opening cysteine and the closing phenylalanine or tryptophan. Fields, in order: CDR3 length, V gene, clone size, D gene, J gene, CDR3 DNA, CDR3 protein. D genes are given only for firm matches. Size is omitted from some rows. Given values are once, few, many or a class for expanded clones.

>14|TRBV6-5|.|.|TRBJ1-2
TGTGCCAGCAGTTACGGGGTAGGGAGCTATGGCTACACCTTC
CASSYGVGSYGYTF
>12|TRBV11-3|.|.|TRBJ1-6
TGTGCCAGCAGCCCAGGGGAATCACCCCTCCACTTT
CASSPGESPLHF
>15|TRBV6-6|.|.|TRBJ1-2
TGTGCCAGCAGTTTCCGGGCAGGGTTAGGCTATGGCTACACCTTC
CASSFRAGLGYGYTF
>14|TRBV6-2/TRBV6-3|once|.|TRBJ2-7
TGTGCCAGCAGCCTAGGGGGTGCCCGCTACGAGCAGTACTTC
CASSLGGARYEQYF
>14|TRBV18|.|.|TRBJ1-2
TGTGCCAGCTCAGCCCTAATGAGTGACTATGGCTACACCTTC
CASSALMSDYGYTF
>16|TRBV27|.|.|TRBJ2-5
TGTGCCAGCAGTTTAGGGCCCTCCTGGACCCAAGAGACCCAGTACTTC
CASSLGPSWTQETQYF
>13|TRBV4-2|.|.|TRBJ2-5
TGTGCCAGCAGCCAAGATTTCGAAGAGACCCAGTACTTC
CASSQDFEETQYF
>16|TRBV27|.|.|TRBJ1-4
TGTGCCAGCAGTAGGGCACCCGGGACCGGGTCGTTGAAACTGTTTTTT
CASSRAPGTGSLKLFF
>16|TRBV3-1/TRBV3-2|.|.|TRBJ2-7
TGTGCCAGCAGCCAAGTATTCGGACTTTCAGGCTACGAGCAGTACTTC
CASSQVFGLSGYEQYF
>14|TRBV2|.|TRBD1|TRBJ2-7
TGTGCCAGCAGCCCGACAGGGCGGTCCTACGAGCAGTACTTC
CASSPTGRSYEQYF
>15|TRBV5-1|once|TRBD2|TRBJ2-7
TGCGCCAGCAGTAACACTAGCGGGAGGGCCTACGAGCAGTACTTC
CASSNTSGRAYEQYF
>17|TRBV28|few|.|TRBJ2-1
TGTGCCAGCAGTCCGACGCTCCGGGTGGGCTCCTACAATGAGCAGTTCTTC
CASSPTLRVGSYNEQFF
>15|TRBV7-2|.|TRBD2|TRBJ2-7
TGTGCCAGCAGCTTACCCCTAGCGGGAATTTACGAGCAGTACTTC
CASSLPLAGIYEQYF
>15|TRBV10-1|.|TRBD2|TRBJ2-1
TGCGCCAGCAGCGCCTTTAGCGGGAATCACGGTGAGCAGTTCTTC
CASSAFSGNHGEQFF
>11|TRBV28|few|.|TRBJ2-7
TGTGCCAGCAGGGACAACTACGAGCAGTACTTC
CASRDNYEQYF
>14|TRBV5-5|.|.|TRBJ1-1
TGTGCCAGCAGCTTTAATTCGGCAGCGAGGCAAGCTTTCTTT
CASSFNSAARQAFF
>14|TRBV19|.|.|TRBJ2-7
TGTGCCAGTAGTCTAGCCGGGGGCAATTACGAGCAGTACTTC
CASSLAGGNYEQYF
>17|TRBV27|.|TRBD1|TRBJ1-5
TGTGCCAGCAGTTCGAAGAGTGGACAGGGAAGCAATCAGCCCCAGCATTTT
CASSSKSGQGSNQPQHF
>18|TRBV11-3|.|TRBD1|TRBJ2-2
TGTGCCAGCAGCTTAGAGGTCCGGGACAGGGCTGACACCGGGGAGCTGTTTTTT
CASSLEVRDRADTGELFF
>16|TRBV5-6|.|.|TRBJ1-5
TGTGCCAGCAGTTATTCCCGGGGTCGTAGCAATCAGCCCCAGCATTTT
CASSYSRGRSNQPQHF
>16|TRBV5-4|.|.|TRBJ2-2
TGTGCCAGCAGCTTGGTTCCCAGAACGAACACCGGGGAGCTGTTTTTT
CASSLVPRTNTGELFF
>14|TRBV5-6|.|.|TRBJ2-7
TGTGCCAGCAGCCCCCGAGGTCCCACCTACGAGCAGTACTTC
CASSPRGPTYEQYF
>17|TRBV27|.|.|TRBJ1-6
TGTGCCAGCAGTTTATCGGACAGCCGCTCCTATAATTCACCCCTCCACTTT
CASSLSDSRSYNSPLHF
>14|TRBV5-4|once|.|TRBJ2-1
TGTGCCAGCAGCAAGGGTGACCCCTTTAATGAGCAGTTCTTC
CASSKGDPFNEQFF
>13|TRBV2|.|.|TRBJ1-6
TGTGCCAGCACCCTATTGACCGTTTCACCCCTCCACTTT
CASTLLTVSPLHF
>16|TRBV5-1|.|.|TRBJ1-3
TGCGCCAGCAGCGTGCAGCCGGGGCTCTCTGGAAACACCATATATTTT
CASSVQPGLSGNTIYF
>15|TRBV14|.|TRBD2|TRBJ2-7
TGTGCCAGCAGCCAAGGACTAGCCTACCTTTCCGAGCAGTACTTC
CASSQGLAYLSEQYF
>17|TRBV5-1|.|TRBD2|TRBJ2-5
TGCGCCAGCAGCTTGGGGCTAGCGGGAGGGCCTGTCGGGACCCAGTACTTC
CASSLGLAGGPVGTQYF
>12|TRBV10-2|.|.|TRBJ2-3
TGCGCCAGCACTGGGCTAGCTGATACGCAGTATTTT
CASTGLADTQYF
>16|TRBV10-3|.|TRBD1|TRBJ1-2
TGTGCCATCAGTGAGTCGACTGGACAGGGCGGCTATGGCTACACCTTC
CAISESTGQGGYGYTF
>15|TRBV10-3|.|.|TRBJ2-1
TGTGCCATCAGTGAGACAGGACAGTCCTACAATGAGCAGTTCTTC
CAISETGQSYNEQFF
>15|TRBV11-2|.|.|TRBJ2-3
TGTGCCAGCAGGCCGGTTGGGCCCGAGGCAGATACGCAGTATTTT
CASRPVGPEADTQYF
>14|TRBV19|.|TRBD1|TRBJ1-1
TGTGCCAGTAGTACGGACAGGGGGTATCCTGAAGCTTTCTTT
CASSTDRGYPEAFF
>17|TRBV9|.|TRBD2|TRBJ2-3
TGTGCCAGCAGCGCCCGGACTAGCGGGAGTTTTGCAGATACGCAGTATTTT
CASSARTSGSFADTQYF
>15|TRBV18|.|.|TRBJ2-7
TGTGCCAGCTCACTGAGCGGGTTAACTTCCTACGAGCAGTACTTC
CASSLSGLTSYEQYF
>15|TRBV5-1|.|TRBD2|TRBJ2-3
TGCGCCAGCAGCCCTTGGGGGGGTGACACAGATACGCAGTATTTT
CASSPWGGDTDTQYF
>18|TRBV14|.|.|TRBJ2-3
TGTGCCAGCAGCCTCGGGGACCCTAGAGATTGGAAAATTCAGGCGCAGTATTTT
CASSLGDPRDWKIQAQYF
>14|TRBV5-6|.|.|TRBJ1-2
TGTGCCAGCAGCTTGGCTCCAGGGAGCTATGGCTACACCTTC
CASSLAPGSYGYTF
>12|TRBV3-1/TRBV3-2|once|.|TRBJ1-4
TGTGCCAGCAGCCAAGGTCCCAGAGAACTGTTTTTT
CASSQGPRELFF
>14|TRBV3-1/TRBV3-2|.|.|TRBJ2-3
TGTGCCAGCAGCCCCCAGGGACGCACAGATACGCAGTATTTT
CASSPQGRTDTQYF
>17|TRBV5-1|once|TRBD2|TRBJ2-1
TGCGCCAGCAGCTCCCCCCGGCTAGCGGAAATGTACAATGAGCAGTTCTTC
CASSSPRLAEMYNEQFF
>11|TRBV30|.|.|TRBJ2-2
TGTGCCTGGACCCGATCCGGGGAGCTGTTTTTT
CAWTRSGELFF
>12|TRBV12-3/TRBV12-4|few|.|TRBJ2-7
TGTGCCAGCAGCCTAGGGCTGAGGGAGCAGTACTTC
CASSLGLREQYF
>13|TRBV10-3|few|TRBD1|TRBJ2-7
TGTGCCATCAGCGGACAGGGAGCCTACGAGCAGTACTTC
CAISGQGAYEQYF
>14|TRBV21-1|.|.|TRBJ1-1
TGTGCCAGCAGCAAAGCGGGGAGGAACACTGAAGCTTTCTTT
CASSKAGRNTEAFF
>15|TRBV5-4|.|.|TRBJ1-2
TGTGCCAGCAGCTTGCATGAGGGGATGAACTATGGCTACACCTTC
CASSLHEGMNYGYTF
>17|TRBV5-4|.|TRBD2|TRBJ2-7
TGTGCCAGCAGCTTGGGCCCTCAGCGGGAGGCGCCGAGGGAGCAGTACTTC
CASSLGPQREAPREQYF
>15|TRBV19|.|.|TRBJ2-7
TGTGCCAGTAGTATCGCAGGTATTAGCTCCTACGAGCAGTACTTC
CASSIAGISSYEQYF
>11|TRBV11-3|.|.|TRBJ1-3
TGTGCCAGCGAAAGGGGGAACACCATATATTTT
CASERGNTIYF
>14|TRBV7-2|.|.|TRBJ1-1
TGTGCCAGCAGCTATTCGGGACCGAACACTGAAGCTTTCTTT
CASSYSGPNTEAFF
>17|TRBV7-6|once|.|TRBJ2-3
TGTGCCAGCAGCCCGCTCGGAGGTGGGACCCGACGAGATACGCAGTATTTT
CASSPLGGGTRRDTQYF
>14|TRBV28|once|.|TRBJ2-7
TGTGCCAGCAGACCCTCACAACGGGCGGGCGAGCAGTACTTC
CASRPSQRAGEQYF
>16|TRBV4-2|.|.|TRBJ1-5
TGTGCCAGCAGCCAAGTCCGGGCGGATAGCAATCAGCCCCAGCATTTT
CASSQVRADSNQPQHF